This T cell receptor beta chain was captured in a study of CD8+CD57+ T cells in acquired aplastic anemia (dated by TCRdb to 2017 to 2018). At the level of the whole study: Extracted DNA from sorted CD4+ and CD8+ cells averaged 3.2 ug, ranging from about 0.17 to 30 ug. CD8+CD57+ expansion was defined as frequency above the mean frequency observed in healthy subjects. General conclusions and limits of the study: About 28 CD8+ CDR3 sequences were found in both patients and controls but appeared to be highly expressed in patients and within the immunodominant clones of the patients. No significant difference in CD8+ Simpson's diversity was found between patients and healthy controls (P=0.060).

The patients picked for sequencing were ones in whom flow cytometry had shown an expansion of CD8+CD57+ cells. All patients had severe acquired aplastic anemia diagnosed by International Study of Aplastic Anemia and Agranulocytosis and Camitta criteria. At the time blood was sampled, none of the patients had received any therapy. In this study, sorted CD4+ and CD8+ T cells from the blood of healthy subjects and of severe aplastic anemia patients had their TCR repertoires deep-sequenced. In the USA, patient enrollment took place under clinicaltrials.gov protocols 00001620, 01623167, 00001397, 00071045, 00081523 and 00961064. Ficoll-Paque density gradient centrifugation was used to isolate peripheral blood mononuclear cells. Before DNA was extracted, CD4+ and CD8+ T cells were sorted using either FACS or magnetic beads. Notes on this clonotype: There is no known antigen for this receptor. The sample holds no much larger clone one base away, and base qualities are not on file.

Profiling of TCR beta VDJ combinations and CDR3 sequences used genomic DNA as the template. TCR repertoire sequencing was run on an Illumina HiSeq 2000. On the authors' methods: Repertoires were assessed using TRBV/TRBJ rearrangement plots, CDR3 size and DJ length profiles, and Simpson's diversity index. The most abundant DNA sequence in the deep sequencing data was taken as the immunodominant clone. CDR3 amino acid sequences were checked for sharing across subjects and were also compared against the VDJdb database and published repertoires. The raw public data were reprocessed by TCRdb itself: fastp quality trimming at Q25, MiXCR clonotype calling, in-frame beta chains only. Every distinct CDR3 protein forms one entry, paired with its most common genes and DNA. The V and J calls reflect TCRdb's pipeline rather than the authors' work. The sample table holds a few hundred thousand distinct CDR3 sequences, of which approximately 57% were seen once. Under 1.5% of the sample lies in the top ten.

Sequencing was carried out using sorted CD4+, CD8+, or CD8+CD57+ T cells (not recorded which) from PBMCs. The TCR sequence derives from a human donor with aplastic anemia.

The DNA reads TGTGCCATCAACGTCGACAGGCTCTATGGCTACACCTTC. Its translation is CAINVDRLYGYTF. The chain links TRBV10-3 with TRBJ1-2; D gene: possibly TRBD1, on 6 matching bases. Reading the germline V gene gives CDR1 ENHRY and CDR2 SYGVKD. Deletion took 7 bases off V and 4 bases off J, with a span of 13 bases between the germline ends. The CDR3, from cysteine to phenylalanine, totals 13 residues. Left in the record is the CDR3 DNA by itself, 39 bases read in frame from the first base.